The present T cell receptor beta chain was sequenced within a study of blood T cells in healthy people across ages. Study observations and caveats: Unsorted PBMCs prevented conclusive naive versus antigen-experienced comparison.

V was pared by 0 bases and J by 6 bases, with 9 bases between. The germline CDR1 and CDR2 sequences are SGHTA and FQGNSA. The CDR3 runs to 13 residues. With a J-beta primer mix and a sample-barcoded 5' primer, a second PCR ran 7 to 11 cycles. Each cDNA molecule was tagged by a template-switch adaptor with 12 random nucleotides. TCRdb used MiXCR to reprocess the 5' RACE reads, holding one entry per CDR3 protein. Among 850,000 to 1,100,000 distinct CDR3 sequences listed, 35% to 45% were seen once. Details on this clonotype: The antigen remains undetermined.

The sequenced sample consisted of blood. The chain uses TRBV7-2 and TRBJ2-7; no reliable D call. The receptor comes from a man aged 18 to 30 in good health. The CDR3 DNA sequence: TGTGCCAGCAGCTTAGCGCAAGGTAGCGAGCAGTACTTC. It is translated as CASSLAQGSEQYF.